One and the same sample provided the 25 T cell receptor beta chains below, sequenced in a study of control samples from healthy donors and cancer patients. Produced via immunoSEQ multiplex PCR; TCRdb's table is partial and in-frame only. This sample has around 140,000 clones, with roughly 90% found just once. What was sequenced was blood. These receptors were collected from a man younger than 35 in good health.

The CDR3 region has the DNA TGCGCCAGCAGCCAGCACAAGACCGTGGGAGGTACCGGGGAGCTGTTTTTT. Protein: CASSQHKTVGGTGELFF. The chain links TRBV4-1 to TRBJ2-2, with a weak D call TRBD2 (6 bases). Germline assignment: CDR1 MGHRA and CDR2 YSYEKL. Trimming cost V 3 bases and J 5 bases, with 19 bases left between them. The CDR3 loop spans 17 amino acids.

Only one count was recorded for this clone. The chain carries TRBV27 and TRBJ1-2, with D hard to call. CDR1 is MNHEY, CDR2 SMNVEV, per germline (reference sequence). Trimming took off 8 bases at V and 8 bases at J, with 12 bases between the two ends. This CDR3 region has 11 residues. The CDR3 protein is CASGWMGGYTF. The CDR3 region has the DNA TGTGCCAGCGGCTGGATGGGGGGCTACACCTTC.

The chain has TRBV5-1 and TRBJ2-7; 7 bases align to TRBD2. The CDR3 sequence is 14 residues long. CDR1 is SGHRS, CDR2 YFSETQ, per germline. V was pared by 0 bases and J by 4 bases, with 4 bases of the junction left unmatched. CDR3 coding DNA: TGCGCCAGCAGCTTGGAGTGGGGGGGTTACGAGCAGTACTTC. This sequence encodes CASSLEWGGYEQYF.

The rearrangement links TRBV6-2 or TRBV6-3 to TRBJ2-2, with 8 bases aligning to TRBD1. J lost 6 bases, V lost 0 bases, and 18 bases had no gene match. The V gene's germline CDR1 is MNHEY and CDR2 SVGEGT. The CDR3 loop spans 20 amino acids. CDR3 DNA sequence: TGTGCCAGCAGTTACTCGTCCGATATAGACAGGGGAGAGCGCGCCGGGGAGCTGTTTTTT. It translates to CASSYSSDIDRGERAGELFF.

In DNA form, the CDR3 reads TGCGCCAGCAGCTCCGGGGACTACTACTTCGCAGATACGCAGTATTTT. Encoded protein: CASSSGDYYFADTQYF. The chain joins TRBV5-1 to TRBJ2-3; TRBD2 aligns across 7 bases. In germline, CDR1 is SGHRS, CDR2 YFSETQ. V lost 3 bases and J lost 4; bases outside the gene matches: 11. The CDR3 extends over 16 amino acids.

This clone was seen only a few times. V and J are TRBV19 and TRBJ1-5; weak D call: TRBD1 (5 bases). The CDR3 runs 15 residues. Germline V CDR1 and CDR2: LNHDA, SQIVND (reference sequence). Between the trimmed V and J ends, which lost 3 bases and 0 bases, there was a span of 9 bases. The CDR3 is CASSIPGYSNQPQHF. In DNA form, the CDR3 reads TGTGCCAGTAGTATCCCAGGGTATAGCAATCAGCCCCAGCATTTT.

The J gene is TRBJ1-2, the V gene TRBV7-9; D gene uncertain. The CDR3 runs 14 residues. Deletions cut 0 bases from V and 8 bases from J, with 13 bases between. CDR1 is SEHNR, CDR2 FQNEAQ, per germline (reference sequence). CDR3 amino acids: CASSLAVTDGGYTF. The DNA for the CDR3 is TGTGCCAGCAGCTTAGCAGTCACGGACGGAGGCTACACCTTC.

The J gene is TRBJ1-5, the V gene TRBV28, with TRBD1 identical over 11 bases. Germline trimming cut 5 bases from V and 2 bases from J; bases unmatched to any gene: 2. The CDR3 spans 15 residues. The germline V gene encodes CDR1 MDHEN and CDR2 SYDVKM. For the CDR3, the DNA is TGTGCCAGCAGTGGGACAGGGGGAGGCAATCAGCCCCAGCATTTT. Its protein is CASSGTGGGNQPQHF.

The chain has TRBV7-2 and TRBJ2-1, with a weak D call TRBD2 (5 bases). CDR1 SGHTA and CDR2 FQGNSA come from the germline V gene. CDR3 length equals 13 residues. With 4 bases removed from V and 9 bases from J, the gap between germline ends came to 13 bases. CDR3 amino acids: CASSSRDFREQFF. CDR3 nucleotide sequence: TGTGCCAGCAGCTCCCGGGATTTTCGTGAGCAGTTCTTC.

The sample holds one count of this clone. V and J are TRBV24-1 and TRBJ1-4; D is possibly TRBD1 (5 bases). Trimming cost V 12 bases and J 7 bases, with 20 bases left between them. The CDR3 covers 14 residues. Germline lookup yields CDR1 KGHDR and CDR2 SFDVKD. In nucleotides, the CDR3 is TGTGCCCCCGGGAGCCGACTCGGGGGTGAAAAACTGTTTTTT. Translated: CAPGSRLGGEKLFF.

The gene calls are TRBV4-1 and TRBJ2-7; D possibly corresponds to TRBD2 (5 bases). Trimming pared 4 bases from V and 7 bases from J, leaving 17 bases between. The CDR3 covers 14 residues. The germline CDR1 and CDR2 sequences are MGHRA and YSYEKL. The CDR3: CASSLRLGEWEQYF. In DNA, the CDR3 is TGCGCCAGCAGCCTGCGGCTGGGAGAATGGGAGCAGTACTTC.

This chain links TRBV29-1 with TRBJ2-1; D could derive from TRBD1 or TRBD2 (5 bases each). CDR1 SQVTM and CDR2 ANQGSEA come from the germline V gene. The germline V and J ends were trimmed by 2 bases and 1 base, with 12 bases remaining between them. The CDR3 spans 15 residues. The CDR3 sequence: CSVEQGVRSYNEQFF. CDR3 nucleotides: TGCAGCGTTGAACAGGGAGTAAGGTCCTACAATGAGCAGTTCTTC.

In DNA, the CDR3 is TGTGCCAGCAGCTTAGGTGGGGCAGGGCCGAAGTACGAGCAGTACTTC. This sequence encodes CASSLGGAGPKYEQYF. The rearrangement links TRBV11-2 to TRBJ2-7; TRBD1 is a possible D gene (5 bases). Germline V CDR1 and CDR2: SGHAT, FQNNGV. V lost 1 base to trimming and J lost 4 bases, with 17 bases between them. CDR3 length: 16 amino acids.

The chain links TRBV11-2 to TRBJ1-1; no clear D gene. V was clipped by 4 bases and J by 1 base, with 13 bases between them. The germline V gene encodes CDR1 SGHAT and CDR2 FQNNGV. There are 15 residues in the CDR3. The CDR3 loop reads CASSSLLGRNTEAFF. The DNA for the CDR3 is TGTGCCAGCAGCTCCCTGCTTGGACGGAACACTGAAGCTTTCTTT.

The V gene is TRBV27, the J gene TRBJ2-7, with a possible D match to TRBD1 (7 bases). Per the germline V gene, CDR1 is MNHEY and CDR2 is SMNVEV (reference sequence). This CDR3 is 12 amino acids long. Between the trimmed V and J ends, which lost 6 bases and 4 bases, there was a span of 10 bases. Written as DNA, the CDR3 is TGTGCCAGCAGGCGGGACAGTTACGAGCAGTACTTC. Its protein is CASRRDSYEQYF.

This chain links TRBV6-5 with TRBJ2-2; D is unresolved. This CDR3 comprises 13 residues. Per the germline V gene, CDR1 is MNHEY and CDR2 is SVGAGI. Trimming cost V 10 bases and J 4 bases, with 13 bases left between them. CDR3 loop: CANGPFFTGELFF. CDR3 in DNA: TGTGCCAACGGCCCCTTTTTCACCGGGGAGCTGTTTTTT.

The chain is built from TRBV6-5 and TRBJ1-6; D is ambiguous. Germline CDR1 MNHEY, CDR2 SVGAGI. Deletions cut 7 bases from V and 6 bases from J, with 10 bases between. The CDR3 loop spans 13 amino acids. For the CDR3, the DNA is TGTGCCAGCATGGAGGGTTTTAATTCACCCCTCCACTTT. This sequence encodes CASMEGFNSPLHF.

The CDR3 region has the DNA TGTGCCAGCAGTCGCTTTACTACGGATCGTGGCTACACCTTC. Its protein product is CASSRFTTDRGYTF. The rearrangement links TRBV6-5 to TRBJ1-2; D remains ambiguous. The CDR3 has 14 amino acids. Trimming left V 5 bases short and J 7 bases short, with 17 bases between. CDR1 is MNHEY and CDR2 is SVGAGI in the germline V gene.

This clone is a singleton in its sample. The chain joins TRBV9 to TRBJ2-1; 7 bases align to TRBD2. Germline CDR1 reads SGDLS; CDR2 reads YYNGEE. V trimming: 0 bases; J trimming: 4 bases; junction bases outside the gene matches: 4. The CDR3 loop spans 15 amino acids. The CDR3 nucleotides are TGTGCCAGCAGCGTAGGGAGCGGGACGTACAATGAGCAGTTCTTC. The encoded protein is CASSVGSGTYNEQFF.

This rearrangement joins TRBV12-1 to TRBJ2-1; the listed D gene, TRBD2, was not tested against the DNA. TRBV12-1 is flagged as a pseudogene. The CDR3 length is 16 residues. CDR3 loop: CASSSSGGPNYNEQFF. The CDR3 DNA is TGTGCCAGCAGCTCTAGCGGGGGGCCCAACTACAATGAGCAGTTCTTC.

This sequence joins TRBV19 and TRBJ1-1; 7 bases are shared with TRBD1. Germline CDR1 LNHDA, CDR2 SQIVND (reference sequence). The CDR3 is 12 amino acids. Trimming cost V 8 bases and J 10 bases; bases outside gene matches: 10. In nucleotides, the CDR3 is TGTGCCAGTCTTCCAGGGGCAGGGGGAGCTTTCTTT. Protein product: CASLPGAGGAFF.

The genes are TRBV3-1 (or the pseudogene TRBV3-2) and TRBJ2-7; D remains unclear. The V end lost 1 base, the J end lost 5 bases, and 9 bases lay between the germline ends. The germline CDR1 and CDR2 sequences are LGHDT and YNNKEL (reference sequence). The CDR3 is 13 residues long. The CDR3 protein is CASSQGFSNEQYF. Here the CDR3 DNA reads TGTGCCAGCAGCCAAGGTTTTAGCAACGAGCAGTACTTC.

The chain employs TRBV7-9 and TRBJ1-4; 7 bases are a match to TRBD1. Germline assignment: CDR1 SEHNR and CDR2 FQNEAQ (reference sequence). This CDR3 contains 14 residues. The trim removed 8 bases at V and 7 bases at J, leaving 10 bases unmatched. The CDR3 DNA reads TGTGCCAGCGGACACAGGGGCGGCGGTGAAAAACTGTTTTTT. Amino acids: CASGHRGGGEKLFF.

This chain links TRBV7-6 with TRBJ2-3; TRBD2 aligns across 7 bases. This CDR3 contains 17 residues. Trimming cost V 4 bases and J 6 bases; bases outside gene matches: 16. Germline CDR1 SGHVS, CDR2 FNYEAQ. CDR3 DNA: TGTGCCAGCAGCTACCTAACTAGTTACCAACTAGCGGATACGCAGTATTTT. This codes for CASSYLTSYQLADTQYF. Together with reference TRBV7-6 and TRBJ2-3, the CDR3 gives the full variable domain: GAGVSQSPRYKVTKRGQDVALRCDPISGHVSLYWYRQALGQGPEFLTYFNYEAQQDKSGLPNDRFSAERPEGSISTLTIQRTEQRDSAMYRCASSYLTSYQLADTQYFGPGTRLTVL.

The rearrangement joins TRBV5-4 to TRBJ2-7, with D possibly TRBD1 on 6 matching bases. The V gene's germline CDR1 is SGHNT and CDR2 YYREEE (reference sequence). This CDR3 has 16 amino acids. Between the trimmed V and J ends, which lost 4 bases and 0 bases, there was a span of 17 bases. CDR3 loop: CASSPAAGVPSYEQYF. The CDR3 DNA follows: TGTGCCAGCAGCCCTGCGGCAGGGGTTCCCTCCTACGAGCAGTACTTC. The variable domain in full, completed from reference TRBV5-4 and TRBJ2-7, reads ETGVTQSPTHLIKTRGQQVTLRCSSQSGHNTVSWYQQALGQGPQFIFQYYREEENGRGNFPPRFSGLQFPNYSSELNVNALELDDSALYLCASSPAAGVPSYEQYFGPGTRLTVT.